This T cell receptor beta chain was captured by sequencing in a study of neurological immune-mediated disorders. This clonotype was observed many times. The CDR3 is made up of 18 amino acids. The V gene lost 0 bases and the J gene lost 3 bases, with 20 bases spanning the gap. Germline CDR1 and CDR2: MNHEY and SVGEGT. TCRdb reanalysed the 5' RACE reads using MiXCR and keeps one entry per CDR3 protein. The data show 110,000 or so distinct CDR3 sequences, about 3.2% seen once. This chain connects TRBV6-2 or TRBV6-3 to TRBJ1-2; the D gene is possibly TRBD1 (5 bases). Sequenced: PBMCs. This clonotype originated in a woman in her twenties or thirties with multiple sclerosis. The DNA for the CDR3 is TGTGCCAGCAGTTACTCGGGGCAGGGCGGATCGTATGACTATGGCTACACCTTC. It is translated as CASSYSGQGGSYDYGYTF.